Presented here are 22 T cell receptor beta chains from one specimen sequenced in a study of T cell clusters in autoimmune cytopenias. About 37,500 genome equivalents of blood DNA were amplified for TRB. TRB was amplified by touch-down multiplex PCR, primer pools A and B combined. TCRdb reworked the multiplex PCR reads into one entry per CDR3 protein, no DNA. The sample table sets out over 7,500 distinct CDR3 sequences. The sample comprised peripheral blood. The receptors here all came from a human donor with an autoimmune cytopenia or autoimmune hepatitis (not recorded which).

This clonotype is deemed medium-sized by its frequency. The rearrangement uses TRBV19 and TRBJ2-3; TCRdb proposes TRBD2, but this gene call is untestable without DNA. CDR1 and CDR2 (germline): LNHDA, SQIVND (reference sequence). There are 16 residues in the CDR3. The CDR3 reads CASSIQPGLVTDTQYF.

The V gene is TRBV5-1, the J gene TRBJ2-1; the D call from TCRdb, TRBD2, cannot be confirmed without DNA. The CDR3 is made up of 14 amino acids. The germline CDR1 and CDR2 sequences are SGHRS and YFSETQ. CDR3 protein: CASSLGGVYNEQFF.

The V and J genes are TRBV14 and TRBJ2-7; as DNA is missing, the TRBD1 call by TCRdb cannot be tested. Germline V CDR1 and CDR2: SGHDN, FVKESK. This CDR3 comprises 14 residues. The chain's CDR3 is CASSLRTGPYEQYF.

By frequency, this clonotype registers medium-sized. CDR3 protein: CASGREDTQYF. The V and J genes are TRBV5-4 and TRBJ2-3; absent DNA, TCRdb's TRBD2 call cannot be checked. CDR1 is SGHNT and CDR2 is YYREEE in the germline V gene (reference sequence). The length of the CDR3 is 11 residues.

Judged by frequency, this clonotype is medium-sized (0.01 to 0.1%). The chain carries TRBV18 and TRBJ2-7; no DNA is available, so the TRBD2 call from TCRdb remains unchecked. CDR3 length: 13 amino acids. Germline loops: CDR1 KGHSH, CDR2 LQKENI. This CDR3 is CASSRGTRYEQYF.

This clonotype counts as medium-sized by frequency. V is TRBV15 and J is TRBJ2-7; TCRdb's assignment of TRBD1 cannot be checked, as there is no DNA. The CDR3 has 14 residues. The germline CDR1 and CDR2 sequences are LNHNV and YYDKDF (reference sequence). CDR3 region: CATSRVDRPEVQYF.

This clonotype counts as medium-sized by frequency. The chain links TRBV19 to TRBJ2-6; as DNA is missing, the TRBD1 call by TCRdb cannot be tested. Germline values: CDR1 LNHDA, CDR2 SQIVND (reference sequence). This CDR3 region has 17 residues. The CDR3 spells CASSPGTGVPGANVLTF.

The gene calls are TRBV6-1 and TRBJ1-4. CDR1 MNHNS and CDR2 SASEGT come from the germline V gene. CDR3 length equals 14 residues. The CDR3 region is CASSSAASQEKLFF.

This clonotype is medium-sized by frequency. The J gene is TRBJ2-6, the V gene TRBV19; the TCRdb call, TRBD2, lacks DNA for checking. Germline assignment: CDR1 LNHDA and CDR2 SQIVND (reference sequence). This CDR3 is built from 17 residues. CDR3 amino acids: CASTIRGGSAGANVLTF.

This clonotype is labeled medium-sized based on frequency. This chain joins TRBV19 and TRBJ2-1. Germline CDR1 reads LNHDA; CDR2 reads SQIVND (reference sequence). CDR3 length equals 15 residues. CDR3 sequence: CASRDRRSSYNEQFF.

By frequency, this clonotype registers medium-sized. CDR3 sequence: CASSDKGRTSTDTQYF. This chain links TRBV10-1 with TRBJ2-3; the TCRdb call, TRBD1, lacks DNA for checking. The germline V gene has CDR1 WNHNN and CDR2 SYGVQD (reference sequence). The CDR3 length is 16 residues.

According to its frequency, this clonotype is medium-sized. The chain carries TRBV6-5 and TRBJ2-7; TCRdb's D gene call, TRBD1, goes unchecked for lack of DNA. Germline V gene lookup returns CDR1 MNHEY and CDR2 SVGAGI. CDR3 length: 13 residues. CDR3 sequence: CASVLGFYEGQYF.

J is TRBJ2-3 and V is TRBV4-2. The V gene's germline CDR1 is LGHNA and CDR2 YNFKEQ. The CDR3 extends over 13 amino acids. This CDR3 reads CASSQDLGDTQYF.

Its frequency marks this clonotype as medium-sized. The chain combines TRBV6-5 with TRBJ2-6. CDR3 length equals 16 residues. Per the germline V gene, CDR1 is MNHEY and CDR2 is SVGAGI. The CDR3 protein is CASSLDKSSGANVLTF.

The chain employs TRBV12-3 or TRBV12-4 and TRBJ2-5; the TCRdb call, TRBD2, lacks DNA for checking. CDR3 size: 16 residues. The CDR3 loop is CASSPTGLASQETQYF.

Measured by frequency, this clonotype is medium-sized. The chain links TRBV27 to TRBJ2-1; without DNA, the TCRdb call of TRBD2 cannot be checked. Germline V gives CDR1 MNHEY, CDR2 SMNVEV (reference sequence). There are 15 residues in the CDR3. CDR3 region: CASSLRQSVYNEQFF.

Judged by frequency, this clonotype is medium-sized. This sequence joins TRBV19 and TRBJ1-4. Germline V gene sequence: CDR1 LNHDA, CDR2 SQIVND (reference sequence). The CDR3 is made up of 15 amino acids. The CDR3 reads CASSIVGTSGEKLFF.

V usage is TRBV19 and J usage is TRBJ2-1; as DNA is missing, the TRBD2 call by TCRdb cannot be tested. The germline V gene encodes CDR1 LNHDA and CDR2 SQIVND (reference sequence). This CDR3 has 18 amino acids. CDR3 loop: CTSSPRTSGRPGTILQFF.

The gene calls are TRBV15 and TRBJ2-4; no DNA is available, so the TRBD2 call from TCRdb remains unchecked. The CDR3 runs to 20 residues. Germline CDR1 and CDR2: LNHNV and YYDKDF (reference sequence). CDR3 sequence: CATSRDPGTSGSLAKNIQYF. Looking up the rest from reference TRBV15 and TRBJ2-4 gives the full variable domain: DAMVIQNPRYQVTQFGKPVTLSCSQTLNHNVMYWYQQKSSQAPKLLFHYYDKDFNNEADTPDNFQSRRPNTSFCFLDIRSPGLGDTAMYLCATSRDPGTSGSLAKNIQYFGAGTRLSVL.

The rearrangement joins TRBV12-3 or TRBV12-4 to TRBJ2-7; TCRdb outputs TRBD1, but without DNA this stays unchecked. There are 14 residues in the CDR3. CDR3: CASRGTGQTYEQYF.

The CDR3 reads CASSFQGDTEAFF. The chain couples TRBV27 to TRBJ1-1; there is no DNA to check the TCRdb D call of TRBD1. The CDR3 is 13 residues long. Germline CDR1 and CDR2: MNHEY and SMNVEV (reference sequence).

The chain combines TRBV11-1 with TRBJ2-3; TCRdb indicates TRBD1, and absent DNA this call remains unverified. The CDR3 extends over 15 amino acids. Germline lookup yields CDR1 SGHAT and CDR2 FQDESV (reference sequence). This chain's CDR3 is CASSQRTGGGGTQYF.